This T cell receptor beta chain was documented in a study of T cell responses to AZD1222 COVID-19 vaccine. Study results and caveats: The sample set comprised mostly white British donors with more females, and clonal diversity was possibly underestimated. At 160-218 and 743-854, vaccine-associated CD4 TCRs were dominant, and they spanned spike.

In the case of this clone: Its antigen is as yet unknown.

The CDR3 sequence is 9 residues long. Looked up from germline, CDR1 is SQVTM and CDR2 is ANQGSEA. V was clipped by 8 bases and J by 8 bases, with 9 bases between them. Clones were sequenced by immunoSEQ multiplex PCR, and TCRdb holds only the in-frame ones, with some missing. The repertoire includes some 130,000 clones, approximately 90% of them detected once, and about 3.5% sits in the top ten. The J gene is TRBJ1-2, the V gene TRBV29-1, with no clear D. The receptor's source is an adult who received the AZD1222 COVID-19 vaccine. Source: peripheral blood, taken 28 days after the second AZD1222 dose. CDR3 DNA sequence: TGCAGCACATCTGCGGGCTACACCTTC. Translated: CSTSAGYTF. The whole variable domain, filled in from reference TRBV29-1 and TRBJ1-2, reads SAVISQKPSRDICQRGTSLTIQCQVDSQVTMMFWYRQQPGQSLTLIATANQGSEATYESGFVIDKFPISRPNLTFSTLTVSNMSPEDSSIYLCSTSAGYTFGSGTRLTVV.